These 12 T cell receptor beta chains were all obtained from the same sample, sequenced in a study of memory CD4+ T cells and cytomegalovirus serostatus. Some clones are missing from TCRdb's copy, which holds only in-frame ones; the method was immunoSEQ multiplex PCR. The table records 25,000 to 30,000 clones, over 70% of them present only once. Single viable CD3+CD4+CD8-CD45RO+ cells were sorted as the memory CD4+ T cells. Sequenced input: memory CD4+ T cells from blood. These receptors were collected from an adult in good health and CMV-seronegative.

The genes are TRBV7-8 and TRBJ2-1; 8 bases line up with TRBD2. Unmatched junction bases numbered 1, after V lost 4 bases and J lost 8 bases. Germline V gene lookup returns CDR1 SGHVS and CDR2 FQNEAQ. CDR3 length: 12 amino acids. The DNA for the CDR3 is TGTGCCAGCAGCTCTAGCGGGCATGAGCAGTTCTTC. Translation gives CASSSSGHEQFF.

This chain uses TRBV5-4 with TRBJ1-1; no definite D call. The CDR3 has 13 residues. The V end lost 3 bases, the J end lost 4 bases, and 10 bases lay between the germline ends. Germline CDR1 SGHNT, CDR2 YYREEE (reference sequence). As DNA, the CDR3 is TGTGCCAGCAGCTCTGACACGACCACTGAAGCTTTCTTT. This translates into CASSSDTTTEAFF.

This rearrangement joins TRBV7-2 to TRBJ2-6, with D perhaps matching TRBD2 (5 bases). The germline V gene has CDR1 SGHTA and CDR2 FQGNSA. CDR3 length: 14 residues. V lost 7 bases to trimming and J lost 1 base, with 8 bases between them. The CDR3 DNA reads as TGTGCCAGCAAAACTAGGTCTGGGGCCAACGTCCTGACTTTC. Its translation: CASKTRSGANVLTF.

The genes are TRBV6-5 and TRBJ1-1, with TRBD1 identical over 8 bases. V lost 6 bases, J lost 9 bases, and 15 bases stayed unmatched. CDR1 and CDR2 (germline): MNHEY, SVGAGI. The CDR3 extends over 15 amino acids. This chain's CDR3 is CASRRSSGGPTQAFF. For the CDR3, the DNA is TGTGCCAGCAGGAGAAGTTCAGGGGGCCCGACTCAAGCTTTCTTT.

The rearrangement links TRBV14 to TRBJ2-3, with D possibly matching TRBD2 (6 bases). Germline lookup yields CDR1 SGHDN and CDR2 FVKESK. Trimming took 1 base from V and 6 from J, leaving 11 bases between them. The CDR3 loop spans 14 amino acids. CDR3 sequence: CASSQGWRGDTQYF. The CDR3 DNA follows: TGTGCCAGCAGCCAAGGGTGGAGGGGTGATACGCAGTATTTT.

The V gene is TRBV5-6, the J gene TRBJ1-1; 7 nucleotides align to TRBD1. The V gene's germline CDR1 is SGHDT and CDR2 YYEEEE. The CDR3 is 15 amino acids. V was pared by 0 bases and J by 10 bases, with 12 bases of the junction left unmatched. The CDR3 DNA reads TGTGCCAGCAGCTTGGGACAGGGAATGATTCTGTTAGCTTTCTTT. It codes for CASSLGQGMILLAFF.

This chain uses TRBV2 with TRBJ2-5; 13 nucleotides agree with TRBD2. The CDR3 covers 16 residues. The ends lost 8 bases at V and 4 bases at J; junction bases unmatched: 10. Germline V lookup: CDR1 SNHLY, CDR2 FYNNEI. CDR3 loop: CASGSRLAGGGETQYF. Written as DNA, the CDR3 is TGTGCCAGCGGATCAAGACTAGCGGGAGGTGGAGAGACCCAGTACTTC.

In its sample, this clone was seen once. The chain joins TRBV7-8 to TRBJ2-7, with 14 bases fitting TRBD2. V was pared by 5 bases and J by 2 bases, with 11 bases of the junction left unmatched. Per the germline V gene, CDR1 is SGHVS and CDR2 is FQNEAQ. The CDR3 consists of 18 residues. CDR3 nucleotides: TGTGCCAGCAGCCCGAAGACTAGCGGGAGGGTAACTGCCTACGAGCAGTACTTC. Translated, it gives CASSPKTSGRVTAYEQYF.

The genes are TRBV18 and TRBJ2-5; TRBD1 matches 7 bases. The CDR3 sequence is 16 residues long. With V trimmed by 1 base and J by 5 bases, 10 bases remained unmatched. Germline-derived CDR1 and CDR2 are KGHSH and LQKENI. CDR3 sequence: CASSPLQGVGGETQYF. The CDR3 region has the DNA TGTGCCAGCTCACCACTGCAGGGGGTCGGTGGGGAGACCCAGTACTTC. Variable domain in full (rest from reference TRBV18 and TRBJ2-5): NAGVMQNPRHLVRRRGQEARLRCSPMKGHSHVYWYRQLPEEGLKFMVYLQKENIIDESGMPKERFSAEFPKEGPSILRIQQVVRGDSAAYFCASSPLQGVGGETQYFGPGTRLLVL.

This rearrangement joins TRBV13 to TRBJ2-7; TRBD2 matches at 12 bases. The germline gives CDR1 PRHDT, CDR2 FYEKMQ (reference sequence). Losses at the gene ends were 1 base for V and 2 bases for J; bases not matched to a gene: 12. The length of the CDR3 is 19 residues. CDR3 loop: CASSLVGGGLAGAPYEQYF. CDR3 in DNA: TGTGCCAGCAGCTTAGTAGGGGGGGGACTAGCGGGCGCCCCCTACGAGCAGTACTTC.

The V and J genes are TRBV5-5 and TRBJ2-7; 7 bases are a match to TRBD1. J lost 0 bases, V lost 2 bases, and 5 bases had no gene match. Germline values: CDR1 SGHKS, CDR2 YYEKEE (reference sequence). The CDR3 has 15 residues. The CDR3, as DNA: TGTGCCAGCAGCTTTGAGGGGGCTTCCTCCTACGAGCAGTACTTC. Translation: CASSFEGASSYEQYF.

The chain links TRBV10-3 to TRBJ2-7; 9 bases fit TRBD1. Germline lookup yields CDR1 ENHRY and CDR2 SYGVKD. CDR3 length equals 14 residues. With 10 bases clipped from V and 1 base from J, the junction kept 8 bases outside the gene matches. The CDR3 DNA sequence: TGTGCCACCTGTGCCGGGACAGGGTCCTACGAGCAGTACTTC. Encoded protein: CATCAGTGSYEQYF.